This T cell receptor beta chain was profiled in a study of Ad26.COV2.S vaccination and SARS-CoV-2 variants (dated by TCRdb to the early 2020s). For the study in its entirety: TCRbeta repertoire sequencing was used to assess the specificity and breadth of SARS-CoV-2-reactive T cell receptors after Ad26.COV2.S vaccination. The TCR-sequenced set comprised approximately 32 samples: approximately 20 Ad26.COV2.S vaccine recipients, 5 placebo recipients and 8 SARS-CoV-2 convalescent individuals. Beyond this particular receptor, the publication reports: It was noted by the authors that total T cell responses may have been underestimated by the TCR breadth and depth analyses. Comparable non-spike TCR breadth was observed between vaccine and placebo recipients, consistent with only spike being contained in the vaccine. Ad26.COV2.S recipients had higher spike-specific TCR breadth than placebo recipients (P = 0.0014). After vaccination, spike-specific CD8+ and CD4+ T cell responses were reported to show substantial breadth.

Explained via the paper, the time point label denotes: individuals recovered from natural SARS-CoV-2 infection. The immunoSEQ Assay was used to sequence TCRbeta CDR3 regions. After extraction, genomic DNA underwent amplification by bias-controlled multiplex PCR, followed by high-throughput sequencing. The authors' pipeline ran thus. To quantify the absolute abundance of every unique TCRbeta CDR3 region, sequences were collapsed and filtered. T cell fraction was estimated by normalization of TCRbeta template counts to usable DNA, with usable DNA being measured through amplification of reference genes present in all nucleated cells. Repertoire TCRs were annotated as SARS-CoV-2-specific by exact matching of V gene, CDR3 amino acid sequence and J gene to a known reactive TCR set. The reference SARS-CoV-2 TCR set came from MIRA and was filtered for enrichment in COVID-19-positive ImmuneCODE repertoires, removing public or cross-reactive TCRs. Using the MIRA antigens, annotated TCRs were further analysed by specific ORF or by position within an ORF. Breadth was defined as the number of annotated unique rearrangements divided by the total number of unique productive rearrangements, and depth was defined as the summed frequency of the annotated unique rearrangements. Two-sided Wilcoxon rank-sum tests were used to compare TCR breadth between groups. The clones in this table, taken by TCRdb from immuneACCESS, are in-frame only. Not every clone is retained; where verified, under half of the shortfall comes from an unresolved V gene, and the cause of the rest is unknown. The V and J calls and clone size come from that table; D and trimming were worked out from the DNA. Within this sample are around 350,000 clones, with 92% of them counted one time only. About 3.9% of the sample lies in the top ten.

About this clone: This clone's antigen is unknown. No base-level quality is on record; no much larger clone is a single base apart.

This TCR derives from a human donor who had recovered from COVID-19. Sequences were derived from peripheral blood, sampled after recovery from COVID-19.

The CDR3 reads CASSPGLAGGHNEQFF. In nucleotides, the sequence is TGTGCCAGCAGTCCGGGACTAGCGGGGGGGCACAATGAGCAGTTCTTC. The V and J genes are TRBV27 and TRBJ2-1, with TRBD2 matching 16 junction bases. The CDR3 sequence holds 16 residues, the cysteine and phenylalanine included. Only the CDR3 region is kept as DNA, spanning 48 bases read in frame from base 1. Relative to germline, V is missing 5 bases and J is missing 5 bases, with 3 bases of the junction outside any gene match. Via the germline V gene (reference sequence), CDR1 is MNHEY and CDR2 SMNVEV.